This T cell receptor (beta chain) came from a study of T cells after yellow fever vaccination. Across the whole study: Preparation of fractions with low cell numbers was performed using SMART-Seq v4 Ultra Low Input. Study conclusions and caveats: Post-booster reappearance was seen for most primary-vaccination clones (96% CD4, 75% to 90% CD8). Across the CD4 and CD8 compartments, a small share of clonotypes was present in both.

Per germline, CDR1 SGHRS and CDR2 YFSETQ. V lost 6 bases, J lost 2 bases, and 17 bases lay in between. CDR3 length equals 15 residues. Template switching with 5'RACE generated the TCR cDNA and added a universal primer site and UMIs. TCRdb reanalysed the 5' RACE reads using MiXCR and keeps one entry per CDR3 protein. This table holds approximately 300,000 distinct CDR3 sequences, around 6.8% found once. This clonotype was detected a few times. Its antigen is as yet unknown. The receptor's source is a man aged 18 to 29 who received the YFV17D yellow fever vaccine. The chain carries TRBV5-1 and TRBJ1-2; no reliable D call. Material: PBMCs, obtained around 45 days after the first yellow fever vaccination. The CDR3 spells CASTNYGTLNYGYTF. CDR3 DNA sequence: TGCGCCAGCACCAACTACGGTACTTTAAACTATGGCTACACCTTC.